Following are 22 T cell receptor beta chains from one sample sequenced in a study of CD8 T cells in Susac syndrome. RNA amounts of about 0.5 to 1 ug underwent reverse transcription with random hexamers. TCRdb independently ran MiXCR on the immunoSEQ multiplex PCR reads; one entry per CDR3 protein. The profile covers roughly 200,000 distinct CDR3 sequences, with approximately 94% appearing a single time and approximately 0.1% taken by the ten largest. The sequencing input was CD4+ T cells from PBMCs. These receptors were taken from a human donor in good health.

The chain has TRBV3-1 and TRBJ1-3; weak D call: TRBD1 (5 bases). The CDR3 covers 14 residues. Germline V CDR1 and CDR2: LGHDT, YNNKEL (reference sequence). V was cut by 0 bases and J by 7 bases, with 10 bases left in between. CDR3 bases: TGTGCCAGCAGCCAAGAGAACTCAGGGAACACCATATATTTT. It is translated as CASSQENSGNTIYF.

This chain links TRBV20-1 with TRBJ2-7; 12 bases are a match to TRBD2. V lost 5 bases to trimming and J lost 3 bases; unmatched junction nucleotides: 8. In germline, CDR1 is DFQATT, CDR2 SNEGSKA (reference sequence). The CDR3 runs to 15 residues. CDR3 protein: CSALSPTSGSYEQYF. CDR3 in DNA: TGCAGTGCTCTTTCCCCGACTAGCGGGAGCTACGAGCAGTACTTC.

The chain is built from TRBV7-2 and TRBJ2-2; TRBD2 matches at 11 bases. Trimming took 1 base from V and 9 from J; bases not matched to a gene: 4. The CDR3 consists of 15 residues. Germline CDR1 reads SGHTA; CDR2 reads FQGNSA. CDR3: CASSLETSGSWELFF. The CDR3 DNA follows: TGTGCCAGCAGCTTAGAAACTAGCGGGAGCTGGGAGCTGTTTTTT.

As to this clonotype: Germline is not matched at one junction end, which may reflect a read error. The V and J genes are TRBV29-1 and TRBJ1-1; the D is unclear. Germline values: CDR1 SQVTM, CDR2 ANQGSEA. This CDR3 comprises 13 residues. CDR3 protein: CSVEGSRNTEAFF. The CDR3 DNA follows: TGCAGCGTAGAAGGGAGCAGGAACACTGAAGCTTTCTTT. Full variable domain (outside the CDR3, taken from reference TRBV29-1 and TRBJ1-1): SAVISQKPSRDICQRGTSLTIQCQVDSQVTMMFWYRQQPGQSLTLIATANQGSEATYESGFVIDKFPISRPNLTFSTLTVSNMSPEDSSIYLCSVEGSRNTEAFFGQGTRLTVV.

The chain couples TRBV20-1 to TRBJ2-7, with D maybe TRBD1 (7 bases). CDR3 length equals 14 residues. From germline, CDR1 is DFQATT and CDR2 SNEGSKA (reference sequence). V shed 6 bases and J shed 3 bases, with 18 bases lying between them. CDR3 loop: CSATPWQGGYEQYF. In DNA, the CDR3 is TGCAGTGCAACTCCCTGGCAGGGGGGCTACGAGCAGTACTTC.

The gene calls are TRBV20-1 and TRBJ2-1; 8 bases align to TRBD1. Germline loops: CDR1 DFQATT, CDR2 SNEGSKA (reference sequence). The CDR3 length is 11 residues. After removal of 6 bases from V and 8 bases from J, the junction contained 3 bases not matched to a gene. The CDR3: CSAADRDEQFF. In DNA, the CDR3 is TGCAGTGCGGCGGACAGGGATGAGCAGTTCTTC.

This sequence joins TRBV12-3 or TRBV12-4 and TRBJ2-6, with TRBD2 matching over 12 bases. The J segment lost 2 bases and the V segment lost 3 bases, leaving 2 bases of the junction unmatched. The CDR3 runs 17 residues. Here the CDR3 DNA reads TGTGCCAGCAGTTTGACTAGCGGGAGAGCTGGGGCCAACGTCCTGACTTTC. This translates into CASSLTSGRAGANVLTF.

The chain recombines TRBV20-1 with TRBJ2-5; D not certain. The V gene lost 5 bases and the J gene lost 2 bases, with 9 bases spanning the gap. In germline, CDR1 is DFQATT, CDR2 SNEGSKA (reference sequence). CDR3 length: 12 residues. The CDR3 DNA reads TGCAGTGCTCCCGGACCACAAGAGACCCAGTACTTC. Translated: CSAPGPQETQYF.

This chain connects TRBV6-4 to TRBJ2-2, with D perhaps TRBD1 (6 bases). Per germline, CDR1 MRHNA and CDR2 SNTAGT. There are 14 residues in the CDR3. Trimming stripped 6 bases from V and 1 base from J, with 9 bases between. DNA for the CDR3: TGTGCCAGCAGCAAGGGACAGAACACCGGGGAGCTGTTTTTT. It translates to CASSKGQNTGELFF.

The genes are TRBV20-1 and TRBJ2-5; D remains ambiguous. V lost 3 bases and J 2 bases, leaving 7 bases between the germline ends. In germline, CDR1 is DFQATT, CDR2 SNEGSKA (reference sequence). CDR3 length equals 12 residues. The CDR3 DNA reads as TGCAGTGCTAGTGCACGACAAGAGACCCAGTACTTC. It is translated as CSASARQETQYF.

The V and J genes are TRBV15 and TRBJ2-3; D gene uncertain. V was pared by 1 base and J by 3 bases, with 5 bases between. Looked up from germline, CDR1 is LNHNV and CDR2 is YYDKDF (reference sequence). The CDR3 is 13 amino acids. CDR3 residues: CATSRGRTDTQYF. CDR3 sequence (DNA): TGTGCCACCAGCAGAGGAAGGACAGATACGCAGTATTTT.

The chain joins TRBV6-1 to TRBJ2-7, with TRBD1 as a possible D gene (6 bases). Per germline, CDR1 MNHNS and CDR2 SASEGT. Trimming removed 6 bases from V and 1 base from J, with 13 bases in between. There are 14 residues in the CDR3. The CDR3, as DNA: TGTGCCAGCAGCCGGGGACACCGATCCTACGAGCAGTACTTC. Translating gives CASSRGHRSYEQYF.

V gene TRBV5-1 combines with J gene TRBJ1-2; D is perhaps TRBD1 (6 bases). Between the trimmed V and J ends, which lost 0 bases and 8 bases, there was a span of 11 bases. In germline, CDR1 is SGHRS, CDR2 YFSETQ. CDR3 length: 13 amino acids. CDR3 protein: CASSLGQAGGYTF. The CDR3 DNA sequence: TGCGCCAGCAGCTTGGGACAGGCTGGCGGCTACACCTTC.

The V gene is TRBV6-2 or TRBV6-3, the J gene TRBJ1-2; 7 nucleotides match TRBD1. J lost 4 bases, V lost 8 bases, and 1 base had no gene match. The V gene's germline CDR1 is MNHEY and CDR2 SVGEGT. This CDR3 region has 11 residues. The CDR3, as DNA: TGTGCCAGCGGACAGGTCTATGGCTACACCTTC. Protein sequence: CASGQVYGYTF.

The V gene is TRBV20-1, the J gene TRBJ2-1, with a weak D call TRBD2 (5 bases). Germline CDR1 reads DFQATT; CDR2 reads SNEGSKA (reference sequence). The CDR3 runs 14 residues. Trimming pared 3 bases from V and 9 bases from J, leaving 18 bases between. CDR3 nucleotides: TGCAGTGCTAGGAGTACGGCGGGTTTAGGTGAGCAGTTCTTC. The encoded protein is CSARSTAGLGEQFF.

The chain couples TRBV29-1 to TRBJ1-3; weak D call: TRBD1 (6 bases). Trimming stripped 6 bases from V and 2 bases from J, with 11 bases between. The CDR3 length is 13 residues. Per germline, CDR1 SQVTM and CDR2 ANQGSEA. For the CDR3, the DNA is TGCAGCGTACGATCAGGGGCTGGAAACACCATATATTTT. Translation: CSVRSGAGNTIYF.

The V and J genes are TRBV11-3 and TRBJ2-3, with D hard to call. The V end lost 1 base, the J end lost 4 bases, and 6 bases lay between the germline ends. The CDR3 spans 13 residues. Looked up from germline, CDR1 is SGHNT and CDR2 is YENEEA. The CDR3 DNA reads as TGTGCCAGCAGCTTAGGCTGGTCAGATACGCAGTATTTT. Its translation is CASSLGWSDTQYF.

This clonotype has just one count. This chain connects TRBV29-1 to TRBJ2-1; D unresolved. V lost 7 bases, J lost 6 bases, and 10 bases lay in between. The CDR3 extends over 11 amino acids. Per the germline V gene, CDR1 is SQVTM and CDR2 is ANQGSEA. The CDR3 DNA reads TGCAGCGCTAAAACTCTCAATGAGCAGTTCTTC. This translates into CSAKTLNEQFF.

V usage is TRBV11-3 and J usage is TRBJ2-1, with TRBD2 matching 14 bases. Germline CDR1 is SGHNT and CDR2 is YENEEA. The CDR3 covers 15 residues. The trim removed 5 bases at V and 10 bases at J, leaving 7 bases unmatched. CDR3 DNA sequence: TGTGCCAGCAGCCCCGGACTAGCGGGAGGTAGAGAGCAGTTCTTC. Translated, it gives CASSPGLAGGREQFF.

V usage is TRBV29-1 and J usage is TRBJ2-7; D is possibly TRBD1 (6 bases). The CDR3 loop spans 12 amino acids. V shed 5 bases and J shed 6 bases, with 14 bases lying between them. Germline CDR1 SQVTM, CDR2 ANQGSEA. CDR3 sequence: CSVKRTEGEQYF. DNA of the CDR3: TGCAGCGTTAAACGGACAGAGGGCGAGCAGTACTTC.

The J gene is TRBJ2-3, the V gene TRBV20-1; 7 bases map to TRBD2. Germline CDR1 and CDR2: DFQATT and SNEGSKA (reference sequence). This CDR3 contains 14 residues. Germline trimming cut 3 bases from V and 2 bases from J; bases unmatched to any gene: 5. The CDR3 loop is CSASPSGTTDTQYF. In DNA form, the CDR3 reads TGCAGTGCTAGTCCCAGCGGGACCACAGATACGCAGTATTTT.

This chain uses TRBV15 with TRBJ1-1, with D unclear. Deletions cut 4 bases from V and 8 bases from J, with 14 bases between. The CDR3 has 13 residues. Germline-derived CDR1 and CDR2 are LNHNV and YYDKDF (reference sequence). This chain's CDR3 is CATSTRARHEAFF. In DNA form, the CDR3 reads TGTGCCACCAGCACTAGGGCGAGACACGAAGCTTTCTTT.